This TCR beta chain was sequenced in a study of memory CD4+ T cells and cytomegalovirus serostatus. Clones were sequenced by immunoSEQ multiplex PCR, and TCRdb holds only the in-frame ones, with some missing. The sample lists some 50,000 clones; more than 60% were seen once. The germline gives CDR1 SGHAT, CDR2 FQDESV (reference sequence). CDR3 size: 14 residues. Trimming took 0 bases from V and 2 from J, leaving 7 bases between them. The sort gate was single viable CD3+CD4+CD8-CD45RO+ cells for memory CD4+ T cells. Serum IgG to CMV pp150, pp28, p38 and p52 defined serostatus. This chain connects TRBV11-1 to TRBJ2-5; D remains ambiguous. Sequencing used memory CD4+ T cells from blood. This clonotype originated in an adult in good health and CMV-seronegative. The CDR3 sequence is CASSLAQPQETQYF. As DNA, the CDR3 is TGTGCCAGCAGCTTAGCACAACCGCAAGAGACCCAGTACTTC.